One sample yielded the 26 T cell receptor beta chains listed below, sequenced in a study of blood T cell repertoires in COVID-19. Assay used: immunoSEQ multiplex PCR; TCRdb lists only in-frame clones, some missing. There are around 97,000 clones in the sample; 89% occur only once, and about 3.5% lies in the top ten. Source material: peripheral blood. The source is a woman aged 55 to 70 with acute or convalescent COVID-19.

This clone showed up just a few times. The chain combines TRBV27 with TRBJ2-7, with no clear D. Trimming cost V 8 bases and J 1 base, with 9 bases left between them. The CDR3 extends over 12 amino acids. Per germline, CDR1 MNHEY and CDR2 SMNVEV (reference sequence). The CDR3 here is CASYSSSYEQYF. CDR3 nucleotide sequence: TGTGCCAGCTATAGTTCATCCTACGAGCAGTACTTC.

This chain joins TRBV6-5 and TRBJ1-1, with a weak D call TRBD1 (6 bases). V was clipped by 7 bases and J by 0 bases, with 12 bases between them. The CDR3 runs to 14 residues. CDR1 MNHEY and CDR2 SVGAGI come from the germline V gene. DNA for the CDR3: TGTGCCAGCATCCCGGACAGCATGAACACTGAAGCTTTCTTT. This translates into CASIPDSMNTEAFF.

The chain has TRBV30 and TRBJ1-1, with 7 bases identical to TRBD1. The J segment lost 3 bases and the V segment lost 3 bases, leaving 4 bases of the junction unmatched. Germline loops: CDR1 GTSNPN, CDR2 SVGIG (reference sequence). The CDR3 is 13 amino acids. The CDR3: CAWRTTGDTEAFF. As DNA, the CDR3 is TGTGCCTGGAGGACCACAGGGGACACTGAAGCTTTCTTT.

This clone was counted a single time. The rearrangement uses TRBV10-3 and TRBJ2-1, with 15 bases that match TRBD2. V was pared by 4 bases and J by 5 bases, with 3 bases of the junction left unmatched. The CDR3 contains 16 residues. In germline, CDR1 is ENHRY, CDR2 SYGVKD. CDR3 in amino acids: CAISGGLAGGHNEQFF. The CDR3 bases are TGTGCCATCAGTGGGGGACTAGCGGGAGGTCACAATGAGCAGTTCTTC.

CDR3 DNA: TGTGCCACCACCAACGGCTATGGCTACACCTTC. Encoded protein: CATTNGYGYTF. V is TRBV15 and J is TRBJ1-2, with D hard to call. CDR1 and CDR2 from the germline V gene are LNHNV and YYDKDF (reference sequence). There are 11 residues in the CDR3. Trimming left V 7 bases short and J 4 bases short, with 7 bases between.

The chain employs TRBV6-2 or TRBV6-3 and TRBJ2-1; D is possibly TRBD2 (6 bases). Germline CDR1 and CDR2: MNHEY and SVGEGT. CDR3 length equals 16 residues. V shed 1 base and J shed 6 bases, with 16 bases lying between them. Here the CDR3 reads CASSYFALAIGNEQFF. CDR3 DNA sequence: TGTGCCAGCAGTTACTTTGCACTAGCAATTGGCAATGAGCAGTTCTTC.

This sequence joins TRBV5-8 and TRBJ2-5, with 9 bases that match TRBD2. This CDR3 region has 16 residues. CDR1 is SGHTS, CDR2 YDEGEE, per germline. V shed 3 bases, J shed 8 bases, and the junction held 14 bases outside the gene matches. CDR3: CASSSTASGGLGTQYF. The CDR3 coding sequence is TGTGCCAGCAGCTCGACAGCAAGCGGGGGGCTAGGAACCCAGTACTTC.

This clone appeared once. The rearrangement uses TRBV5-6 and TRBJ2-5; 7 bases line up with TRBD1. V lost 2 bases and J lost 5; bases outside the gene matches: 6. The germline V gene encodes CDR1 SGHDT and CDR2 YYEEEE. The CDR3 sequence is 14 residues long. The chain's CDR3 is CASSFGTEQETQYF. DNA for the CDR3: TGTGCCAGCAGCTTCGGGACAGAACAGGAGACCCAGTACTTC. Variable domain in full (rest from reference TRBV5-6 and TRBJ2-5): DAGVTQSPTHLIKTRGQQVTLRCSPKSGHDTVSWYQQALGQGPQFIFQYYEEEERQRGNFPDRFSGHQFPNYSSELNVNALLLGDSALYLCASSFGTEQETQYFGPGTRLLVL.

CDR3 protein: CASSLPGRRVTEAFF. As DNA, the CDR3 is TGTGCCAGCAGCTTACCGGGTCGTAGAGTCACTGAAGCTTTCTTT. The rearrangement links TRBV5-4 to TRBJ1-1; no reliable D call. This CDR3 region has 15 residues. The V gene lost 2 bases and the J gene lost 4 bases, with 15 bases spanning the gap. The germline CDR1 and CDR2 sequences are SGHNT and YYREEE (reference sequence).

This clone appeared a few times. The CDR3: CASSLNPQGAGGTGELFF. Written as DNA, the CDR3 is TGTGCCAGCAGCTTAAACCCCCAAGGAGCGGGAGGCACCGGGGAGCTGTTTTTT. The chain is built from TRBV7-3 and TRBJ2-2; 9 nucleotides match TRBD2. CDR3 length: 18 amino acids. The V gene end was trimmed by 1 base and the J gene end by 4 bases; junction bases not matched to a gene: 10. Germline loops: CDR1 SGHTA, CDR2 FQGTGA.

The chain employs TRBV2 and TRBJ2-1; 7 bases agree with TRBD1. The germline gives CDR1 SNHLY, CDR2 FYNNEI. Unmatched junction bases numbered 2, after V lost 4 bases and J lost 5 bases. CDR3 length equals 13 residues. CDR3 sequence: CASSVDRNNEQFF. CDR3 in DNA: TGTGCCAGCAGTGTGGACAGGAACAATGAGCAGTTCTTC.

The chain is built from TRBV6-1 and TRBJ1-5; D might be TRBD1 (5 bases). The V gene's germline CDR1 is MNHNS and CDR2 SASEGT. The CDR3 totals 16 residues. V was shortened by 4 bases and J by 2 bases, with 15 bases between the two germline ends. The CDR3 DNA is TGTGCCAGCAGTGGTCGGGGGAACACAGGCAATCAGCCCCAGCATTTT. This translates into CASSGRGNTGNQPQHF.

This clone was recorded only once. The V call is TRBV29-1, the J call TRBJ2-1; 10 bases are a match to TRBD2. CDR1 and CDR2 from the germline V gene are SQVTM and ANQGSEA. Unmatched junction bases numbered 7, after V lost 4 bases and J lost 4 bases. The CDR3 totals 15 residues. The CDR3 reads CSVGLGTSVYNEQFF. The DNA for the CDR3 is TGCAGCGTTGGACTCGGGACTAGCGTTTACAATGAGCAGTTCTTC.

J is TRBJ1-3 and V is TRBV19; a weak D match, TRBD1 (5 bases). Germline assignment: CDR1 LNHDA and CDR2 SQIVND (reference sequence). CDR3 length equals 15 residues. Trimming took 5 bases from V and 1 from J, leaving 12 bases between them. In DNA, the CDR3 is TGTGCCAGTAGTCTCCCGGGGGAATCTGGAAACACCATATATTTT. It is translated as CASSLPGESGNTIYF.

This clone came up once. The J gene is TRBJ1-5, the V gene TRBV2, with TRBD1 as a possible D gene (6 bases). The germline gives CDR1 SNHLY, CDR2 FYNNEI. Trimming pared 1 base from V and 6 bases from J, leaving 16 bases between. CDR3 length equals 16 residues. CDR3 in DNA: TGTGCCAGCAGTGAAGGGCCAGGGGAACTCGGTCAGCCCCAGCATTTT. This codes for CASSEGPGELGQPQHF.

The rearrangement uses TRBV19 and TRBJ2-7, with 11 bases fitting TRBD2. This CDR3 contains 15 residues. CDR1 and CDR2 (germline): LNHDA, SQIVND (reference sequence). After removal of 5 bases from V and 7 bases from J, the junction contained 10 bases not matched to a gene. The CDR3 is CASSSSGLAAKEQYF. As DNA, the CDR3 is TGTGCCAGTAGTTCGTCGGGACTAGCGGCCAAGGAGCAGTACTTC.

The chain combines TRBV10-3 with TRBJ1-5; D uncertain. The CDR3 extends over 13 amino acids. The germline V gene encodes CDR1 ENHRY and CDR2 SYGVKD. V was cut by 1 base and J by 11 bases, with 12 bases left in between. For the CDR3, the DNA is TGTGCCATCAGTGAGTGGTCCTACGGGGCCCAGCATTTT. Translation: CAISEWSYGAQHF.

The chain is built from TRBV28 and TRBJ1-5; 9 nucleotides match TRBD1. This CDR3 is 17 amino acids long. V dropped 4 bases and J dropped 2; count of bases not matched to a gene: 9. CDR1 and CDR2 from the germline V gene are MDHEN and SYDVKM. The CDR3 protein is CASSSLTGGSGNQPQHF. In nucleotides, the CDR3 is TGTGCCAGCAGTTCGTTAACAGGGGGCAGCGGCAATCAGCCCCAGCATTTT.

The chain combines TRBV24-1 with TRBJ2-5; D unclear. Germline CDR1 is KGHDR and CDR2 is SFDVKD. The V and J ends lost 2 bases and 2 bases respectively, with 5 bases between them. The CDR3 has 13 amino acids. The CDR3 DNA reads TGTGCCACCAGTGATTATTCACAAGAGACCCAGTACTTC. Residues: CATSDYSQETQYF.

This rearrangement joins TRBV2 to TRBJ2-1, with D uncertain. The CDR3 covers 13 residues. Germline loops: CDR1 SNHLY, CDR2 FYNNEI. Trimming took off 4 bases at V and 6 bases at J, with 10 bases between the two ends. The DNA for the CDR3 is TGTGCCAGCAGTGCCCCACTTCGCAATGAGCAGTTCTTC. Amino acids: CASSAPLRNEQFF.

The chain recombines TRBV3-1 (or the pseudogene TRBV3-2) with TRBJ1-2; D remains ambiguous. V was pared by 8 bases and J by 1 base, with 17 bases between. Germline assignment: CDR1 LGHDT and CDR2 YNNKEL (reference sequence). CDR3 length: 15 residues. Written as DNA, the CDR3 is TGTGCCAGCCGACCAAGACACGATTTTAACTATGGCTACACCTTC. It encodes CASRPRHDFNYGYTF.

The J gene is TRBJ1-2, the V gene TRBV5-1; D not resolved. This CDR3 has 14 amino acids. Germline CDR1 SGHRS, CDR2 YFSETQ. The V end was cut by 1 base, the J end by 0 bases, with 7 bases between. The CDR3 loop reads CASSLTHTNYGYTF. The CDR3 DNA follows: TGCGCCAGCAGCTTGACACATACTAACTATGGCTACACCTTC.

The chain has TRBV5-1 and TRBJ1-6; maybe TRBD1 (5 bases). V shed 4 bases and J shed 0 bases, with 8 bases lying between them. Germline loops: CDR1 SGHRS, CDR2 YFSETQ. This CDR3 contains 15 residues. The CDR3 sequence: CASSPRASYNSPLHF. Written as DNA, the CDR3 is TGCGCCAGCAGCCCCAGGGCCTCCTATAATTCACCCCTCCACTTT.

The gene calls are TRBV5-1 and TRBJ2-7; 8 nucleotides align to TRBD1. Unmatched junction bases numbered 10, after V lost 7 bases and J lost 1 base. The CDR3 is made up of 15 amino acids. Germline V gene sequence: CDR1 SGHRS, CDR2 YFSETQ. CDR3 sequence (DNA): TGCGCCAGCCAGCCAGGGGGCAGGGAATCCTACGAGCAGTACTTC. This gives the protein CASQPGGRESYEQYF.

This chain links TRBV30 with TRBJ1-2; 7 positions agree with TRBD1. Germline CDR1 and CDR2: GTSNPN and SVGIG (reference sequence). V gave up 1 base and J gave up 4 bases; unmatched junction bases: 6. This CDR3 spans 14 amino acids. The CDR3 sequence: CAWSDQGEVYGYTF. The CDR3 DNA follows: TGTGCCTGGAGTGATCAGGGGGAGGTCTATGGCTACACCTTC.

The chain recombines TRBV9 with TRBJ2-1; weak D call: TRBD2 (5 bases). This CDR3 region has 15 residues. The V end was cut by 0 bases, the J end by 0 bases, with 7 bases between. Per the germline V gene, CDR1 is SGDLS and CDR2 is YYNGEE. The CDR3: CASSVGLSSYNEQFF. CDR3 DNA: TGTGCCAGCAGCGTAGGACTAAGCTCCTACAATGAGCAGTTCTTC.